This record concerns one T cell receptor beta chain sequence. Its cognate antigen is unknown. HIV-negative, healthy adults without recent acute infections or vaccinations were the donors. These data belong to a study of shared clonotypes between healthy human individuals. Study-wide results and caveats: Sampling was confined to blood; repertoires within tissues likely differ. Sequencing depth was expected to influence donor clonotype sharing.

Assay used: immunoSEQ multiplex PCR; TCRdb lists only in-frame clones, some missing. Among 2 million to 2.5 million clones listed, approximately 96% were seen once. Germline assignment: CDR1 SGHTA and CDR2 FQGNSA. The V and J ends lost 5 bases and 0 bases respectively, with 15 bases between them. The CDR3 sequence is 16 residues long. The material sequenced was naive CD4+ T cells sorted from blood. Specified subset: CD45RA+ positively selected. This receptor was obtained from a man between 18 and 29 years old in good health. J is TRBJ2-3 and V is TRBV7-2, with D unclear. In DNA form, the CDR3 reads TGTGCCAGCAGCCGGGCCTTCTCAGCTAGCACAGATACGCAGTATTTT. Protein: CASSRAFSASTDTQYF.